Shown below are 3 T cell receptor beta chains from a single sample sequenced in a study of blood T cell repertoires in COVID-19. Produced via immunoSEQ multiplex PCR; TCRdb's table is partial and in-frame only. The sample holds 250,000 or so clones, about nine tenths seen once. Sequencing used PBMCs or T cells enriched from blood (not recorded which). The receptors here all came from a man between 45 and 60 years old who had been exposed to COVID-19.

The chain carries TRBV5-1 and TRBJ2-5; 14 bases are a match to TRBD2. The CDR3 length is 18 residues. Germline V gives CDR1 SGHRS, CDR2 YFSETQ. With 0 bases clipped from V and 1 base from J, the junction kept 5 bases outside the gene matches. The CDR3 protein is CASSLVPGLAGVQETQYF. In DNA form, the CDR3 reads TGCGCCAGCAGCTTGGTTCCGGGACTAGCGGGGGTCCAAGAGACCCAGTACTTC.

V and J are TRBV2 and TRBJ1-5; 11 nucleotides match TRBD1. CDR3 length equals 17 residues. Germline CDR1 SNHLY, CDR2 FYNNEI. V lost 5 bases, J lost 0 bases, and 6 bases stayed unmatched. Here the CDR3 reads CASSPGQGEDSNQPQHF. The DNA of the CDR3 is TGTGCCAGCAGTCCGGGACAGGGGGAGGATAGCAATCAGCCCCAGCATTTT.

This chain connects TRBV29-1 to TRBJ1-1, with D maybe TRBD1 (6 bases). The CDR3 has 13 amino acids. V lost 7 bases and J lost 5, with 17 bases in between. Germline V lookup: CDR1 SQVTM, CDR2 ANQGSEA. As DNA, the CDR3 is TGCAGCGGAAACAGGGAGATGCAGACTGAAGCTTTCTTT. Protein: CSGNREMQTEAFF.